This TCR delta chain was sequenced for a study of γδ T cells in repeated Plasmodium falciparum infection. Background on the study: Malian repertoires were sampled cross-sectionally without transmission and longitudinally through febrile malaria. General study results and limits: The Malian cohort came from a small rural village of predominantly one ethnic group.

The CDR3 loop spans 19 amino acids. Germline CDR1 reads GEAIGNYY; CDR2 reads EKD. V was clipped by 1 base and J by 0 bases, with 23 bases between them. TCRdb redid the clone calls on the multiplex PCR reads with CATT. The table includes under 65,000 delta-chain clones, around 1.7% detected once. With regard to this clone: Its specificity is not known. TCRdb lists the protein of a much larger clone for this DNA, which differs at residue 6, so this is likely a read error; the protein given here is translated from the DNA itself.

Flow sorting of PBMC yielded separate Vgamma9/Vdelta2+ and Vdelta2-negative gammadelta T cell populations for bulk repertoire analysis. The gene calls are TRDV2 and TRDJ1; TRDD3 is a possible D gene (5 bases). The J gene was not available in TCRdb and was assigned here by matching the DNA to germline segments. Source material: gamma-delta T cells from blood. The origin of this receptor is a pool of human donors (malaria-infected and uninfected, not separated). The CDR3 sequence is CACDTIQKRKEENTDKLIF. The CDR3 coding sequence is TGTGCCTGTGACACGATACAAAAACGTAAGGAAGAAAACACCGATAAACTCATCTTT.